This T cell receptor beta chain originates from a study of blood T cells in healthy people across ages. Primers used in a second PCR of roughly 7 to 12 cycles were a sample-barcoded 5' primer and a J-beta primer mix. Each TCR beta cDNA got a 12-nucleotide random molecular identifier. TCRdb ran MiXCR on the 5' RACE reads and lists one entry per CDR3 protein. Of around 900,000 distinct CDR3 sequences in the sample, roughly 47% were seen once. In the case of this clonotype: What it recognizes is unknown. The junction departs from the called germline gene at one end, perhaps through a read error.

Study-wide points: Estimates of diversity drawn from one million T cells were considered underestimates.

Each donor's blood draw was ten milliliters of peripheral blood. The TCR sequence derives from a woman aged 60-75 years in good health. The sequenced sample consisted of blood.

The DNA of the CDR3 is TGCAGTGCTAGAGGGGACAGGGAGGCGTACAATGAGCAGGTCTTC. Translating it yields CSARGDREAYNEQVF. J is TRBJ2-1 and V is TRBV20-1, with 9 bases lining up with TRBD1. CDR1 is DFQATT and CDR2 is SNEGSKA in the germline V gene (reference sequence). The CDR3 consists of 15 residues.